This T cell receptor (beta chain) was profiled in a study of blood T cell repertoires in COVID-19. Study information: From the United States, Italy and Spain came samples of acute and convalescent COVID-19. T cells, B-cell-depleted T cells, or PBMCs supplied cDNA or gDNA.

This CDR3 is built from 13 residues. Trimming shortened V by 2 bases and J by 0 bases, and 5 bases separated the two germline ends. Looked up from germline, CDR1 is SGHNT and CDR2 is YYREEE (reference sequence). Per the original methods: Counts of nucleated cells, estimated from reference gene primer amplification, were obtained. Assay used: immunoSEQ multiplex PCR; TCRdb lists only in-frame clones, some missing. D and trimming come from the DNA, and the V and J calls and clone size come from that table. The sample consists of some 100,000 clones, 70% to 90% of them appearing once. The sequence was obtained from a man in his sixties or seventies who had recovered from COVID-19. The sample comprised peripheral blood. V usage is TRBV5-4 and J usage is TRBJ2-5; D not certain. The CDR3 coding sequence is TGTGCCAGCAGCTTACAGAACCAAGAGACCCAGTACTTC. Its protein product is CASSLQNQETQYF.